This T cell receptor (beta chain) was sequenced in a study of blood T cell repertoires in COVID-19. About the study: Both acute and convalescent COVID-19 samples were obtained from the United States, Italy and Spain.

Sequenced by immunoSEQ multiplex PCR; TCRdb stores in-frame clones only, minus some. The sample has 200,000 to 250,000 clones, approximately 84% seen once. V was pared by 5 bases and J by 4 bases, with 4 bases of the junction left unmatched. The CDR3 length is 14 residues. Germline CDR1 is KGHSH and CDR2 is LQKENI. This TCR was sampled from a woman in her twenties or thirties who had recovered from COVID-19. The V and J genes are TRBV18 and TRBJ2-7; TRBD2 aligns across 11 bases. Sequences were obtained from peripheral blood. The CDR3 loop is CASSSGTSGYEQYF. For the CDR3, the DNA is TGTGCCAGCTCATCCGGGACTAGCGGTTACGAGCAGTACTTC.